This T cell receptor beta chain was captured by sequencing in a study of regulatory T cells in long-lasting Graves disease. This clonotype came up many times. Germline CDR1 DFQATT, CDR2 SNEGSKA (reference sequence). Trimming removed 6 bases from V and 0 bases from J; junction bases left unmatched: 14. The CDR3 is 17 amino acids. For TCR beta, libraries came from iRepertoire HTBI primers and Arm-PCR of CDR3 regions. TCRdb redid the calling of the multiplex PCR reads with MiXCR, one entry per CDR3 protein. In the table there are about 450,000 distinct CDR3 sequences, around 15% of which are singletons. Documented time point: newly diagnosed GD, antithyroid drugs for less than 3 months. PBMCs provided the RNA from which the TCR library was made. The sample also formed part of further work on T cells in Graves' hyperthyroidism and ophthalmopathy.

Specimen: peripheral blood mononuclear cells (PBMCs), collected at new diagnosis, from a patient treated with antithyroid drugs. The V call is TRBV20-1, the J call TRBJ2-7, with 10 bases identical to TRBD2. The receptor's source is a woman between 50 and 59 years old with Graves disease. This chain's CDR3 is CSALSTGTSVFSYEQYF. For the CDR3, the DNA is TGCAGTGCACTGTCTACCGGGACTAGCGTGTTCTCCTACGAGCAGTACTTC.